The source of this TCR beta chain is a study of vaccination and CD4 T cells after COVID-19. The overall study: A CEFX pool, an HIV-1 Nef pool, or else no peptide went into the control cultures.

Treatment noted: approximately nine-day PBMC culture with coronavirus spike peptide pools or control peptides (ViraFEST assay). Findings and limits, study-wide: Detection of a median roughly 83% of reactive clones in convalescent patients was confined to the period after vaccination.

Cultured CD4+ T cell DNA underwent sequencing with the Oncomine TCR Beta short-read assay. TCRdb reanalysed the PCR reads using MiXCR and keeps one entry per CDR3 protein. This table holds about 16,000 distinct CDR3 sequences, approximately 57% found once. Trimming took 9 bases from V and 3 from J; bases not matched to a gene: 4. The germline gives CDR1 MNHNS, CDR2 SASEGT. This CDR3 comprises 13 residues. For this clonotype: Its cognate antigen is unknown.

This clonotype was obtained from a human donor who had recovered from COVID-19. This chain links TRBV6-1 with TRBJ2-5; 10 bases are shared with TRBD2. The sequenced sample was CD4+ T cells from blood, cultured in vitro. The CDR3 DNA is TGTGCCAGTCGGACTAGCGGAGAAGAGACCCAGTACTTC. This translates into CASRTSGEETQYF.